The present T cell receptor (beta chain) was sequenced within a study of CD8+ T cells in alopecia areata. Overall study results and limits: In patients, TCRs were shared less clearly than in mice, and HLA may possibly be involved. Especially in alopecia totalis/universalis, lesional scalp showed greater clonality than normal scalp did.

Individuals with alopecia areata gave both lesional scalp punch biopsies and peripheral blood for collection. The CDR3 extends over 14 amino acids. Looked up from germline, CDR1 is MNHEY and CDR2 is SVGAGI. V was trimmed by 4 bases and J by 2 bases, leaving 10 bases between them. Concerning this clone: Its antigen remains unknown.

In each case, RNA was isolated and then reverse transcribed into cDNA as the sequencing template. Sequencing was performed with immunoSEQ multiplex PCR; in TCRdb, only in-frame clones are kept and a portion is missing. The sample holds 110,000 or so clones, under 60% seen once. This receptor was taken from a human donor with alopecia areata. Material: NKG2D-low CD8+ T cells sorted from blood. The chain uses TRBV6-5 and TRBJ2-3; perhaps TRBD2 as D (6 bases). The CDR3 region has the DNA TGTGCCAGCAGTTCTTGGGACTCCACAGATACGCAGTATTTT. Its translation: CASSSWDSTDTQYF.